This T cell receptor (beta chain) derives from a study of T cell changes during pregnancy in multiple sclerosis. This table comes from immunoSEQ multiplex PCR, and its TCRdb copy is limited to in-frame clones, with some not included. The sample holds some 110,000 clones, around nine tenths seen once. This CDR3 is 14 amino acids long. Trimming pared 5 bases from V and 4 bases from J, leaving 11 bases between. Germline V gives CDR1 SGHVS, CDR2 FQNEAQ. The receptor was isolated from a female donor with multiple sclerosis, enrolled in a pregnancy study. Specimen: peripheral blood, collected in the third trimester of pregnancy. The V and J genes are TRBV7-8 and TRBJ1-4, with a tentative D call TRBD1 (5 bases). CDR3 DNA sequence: TGTGCCAGCAGCGTGACAGATGGTAATGAAAAACTGTTTTTT. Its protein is CASSVTDGNEKLFF. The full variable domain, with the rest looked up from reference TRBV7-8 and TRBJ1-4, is GAGVSQSPRYKVAKRGQDVALRCDPISGHVSLFWYQQALGQGPEFLTYFQNEAQLDKSGLPSDRFFAERPEGSVSTLKIQRTQQEDSAVYLCASSVTDGNEKLFFGSGTQLSVL.